This TCR beta chain was obtained from a study of blood T cell repertoires in COVID-19. The overall study: The samples span acute and convalescent COVID-19 from the United States, Italy and Spain. T cells, B-cell-depleted T cells, or PBMCs supplied cDNA or gDNA.

The data were produced by immunoSEQ multiplex PCR, yet TCRdb's version contains in-frame clones alone and is incomplete. The sample has 150,000 or so clones; 81% are singletons. The length of the CDR3 is 22 residues. Losses at the gene ends were 3 bases for V and 8 bases for J; bases not matched to a gene: 24. Per germline, CDR1 LNHDA and CDR2 SQIVND (reference sequence). Living in 24 US areas, the participants were between about 18 and 90 years of age. Participant reports of clinical history set cohort assignment. This sequence originates from a woman aged 40 to 50 with acute COVID-19. The chain uses TRBV19 and TRBJ2-1; 14 nucleotides align to TRBD2. Material: PBMCs or T cells enriched from blood (not recorded which). The CDR3 sequence is CASSISGLKGLAGAHRRDEQFF. In DNA, the CDR3 is TGTGCCAGTAGTATCTCGGGGTTGAAGGGACTAGCGGGAGCCCACAGAAGAGATGAGCAGTTCTTC.